A selection of T cell receptor beta chains follows, all from one sample in a study of blood T cell repertoires in COVID-19. The repertoire was sequenced with immunoSEQ multiplex PCR; TCRdb's copy has only in-frame clones and lacks some. The sample holds roughly 180,000 clones, 75% to 90% seen once. The sample consisted of peripheral blood. These receptors were taken from a woman aged 55-75 years with acute or convalescent COVID-19. Each CDR3 is given with its conserved first and last residue. The order of the fields is CDR3 protein, CDR3 DNA, D gene, V gene, J gene, clone size. The D gene is left open where the match is weak. Size tells how often a clone was seen (once, few, many) or the class of an expanded clone, and some rows leave it out.

CASAFQGKETQYF,TGCGCCAGCGCGTTTCAGGGGAAAGAGACCCAGTACTTC,-,TRBV10-2,TRBJ2-5,-
CASSWVPGGTYEQYF,TGCGCCAGCAGCTGGGTACCGGGAGGTACCTACGAGCAGTACTTC,TRBD2,TRBV5-1,TRBJ2-7,few
CAISEGAGGPYEQYF,TGTGCCATCAGTGAAGGAGCGGGAGGCCCCTACGAGCAGTACTTC,TRBD2,TRBV10-3,TRBJ2-7,-
CASSPGGGSSYNEQFF,TGTGCCAGCAGCCCGGGGGGGGGAAGCTCCTACAATGAGCAGTTCTTC,TRBD2,TRBV5-4,TRBJ2-1,-
CASSPQVGTSGPLEEQYF,TGTGCCAGCAGTCCCCAGGTGGGGACTAGCGGGCCCCTAGAGGAGCAGTACTTC,TRBD2,TRBV6-6,TRBJ2-7,-
CASSIEDSYYSYNEQFF,TGTGCCAGTAGTATAGAGGACTCCTATTATTCCTACAATGAGCAGTTCTTC,-,TRBV19,TRBJ2-1,-
CASSPNREAEAFF,TGCGCCAGCAGCCCCAACAGGGAAGCTGAAGCTTTCTTT,-,TRBV5-1,TRBJ1-1,-
CASSIRTGAGAFF,TGTGCCAGTAGTATCCGGACAGGCGCGGGTGCTTTCTTT,TRBD1,TRBV19,TRBJ1-1,few
CSARSRGEQFF,TGCAGTGCTAGGTCAAGAGGTGAGCAGTTCTTC,-,TRBV20-1,TRBJ2-1,-
CASRTGGSNSPLHF,TGTGCCAGCAGAACAGGGGGCAGTAATTCACCCCTCCACTTT,TRBD1,TRBV28,TRBJ1-6,-
CASRGRQQFF,TGTGCCAGTAGAGGCAGGCAGCAGTTCTTC,-,TRBV19,TRBJ2-1,-
CASSLRDRGRGELFF,TGTGCCAGCAGCCTCCGGGACAGGGGAAGGGGGGAGCTGTTTTTT,TRBD1,TRBV11-3,TRBJ2-2,few
CASSQDRLRSGSINEQFF,TGTGCCAGCAGCCAAGATCGCCTGAGAAGCGGGAGTATAAATGAGCAGTTCTTC,TRBD2,TRBV4-2,TRBJ2-1,-
CASSLVGAYGYTF,TGTGCCAGTAGTCTAGTGGGGGCCTATGGCTACACCTTC,-,TRBV19,TRBJ1-2,once
CAGGADRNQPQHF,TGTGCCGGGGGGGCAGACCGCAATCAGCCCCAGCATTTT,-,TRBV19,TRBJ1-5,-
CASSIGATRVAVNYGYTF,TGTGCCAGTAGTATAGGAGCTACCAGGGTAGCGGTTAACTATGGCTACACCTTC,-,TRBV19,TRBJ1-2,-
CASSSPGQGQFF,TGTGCCAGCAGTTCCCCGGGACAGGGGCAGTTCTTC,TRBD1,TRBV6-5,TRBJ2-1,-
CASSHSGNNSPLHF,TGTGCCAGCAGCCACAGCGGGAATAATTCACCCCTCCACTTT,-,TRBV5-4,TRBJ1-6,-
CASSNAWGGRMTEAFF,TGTGCCAGTAGTAACGCCTGGGGGGGGCGAATGACTGAAGCTTTCTTT,-,TRBV19,TRBJ1-1,-
CATSGGTSNQPQHF,TGTGCCACCAGTGGAGGCACGAGCAATCAGCCCCAGCATTTT,-,TRBV24-1,TRBJ1-5,-
CASKLSGTGNEKLFF,TGTGCCAGCAAACTTAGCGGGACAGGGAATGAAAAACTGTTTTTT,TRBD1,TRBV27,TRBJ1-4,few
CASSRTAFNTEAFF,TGCGCCAGCAGCCGGACAGCCTTCAACACTGAAGCTTTCTTT,-,TRBV5-1,TRBJ1-1,-
CATSDLRQGAGGYTF,TGTGCCACCAGTGATTTAAGGCAGGGGGCCGGTGGCTACACCTTC,TRBD1,TRBV24-1,TRBJ1-2,few
CASSLGLADQETQYF,TGTGCCAGCAGCTTAGGACTAGCGGACCAAGAGACCCAGTACTTC,TRBD2,TRBV7-6,TRBJ2-5,-
CASTERGGRAPFF,TGTGCCAGCACCGAGAGGGGGGGCCGCGCCCCGTTCTTC,-,TRBV6-5,TRBJ2-1,-